This T cell receptor (beta chain) derives from a study of identical twins. Regarding this clonotype: Its antigen is not identified.

Unique molecular identifiers were present on the cDNA, which also gained a universal primer site by template switching. TCRdb processed the 5' RACE reads anew with MiXCR; each CDR3 protein has one entry. The data contain 550,000 to 800,000 distinct CDR3 sequences, roughly 7.2% of them singletons. The CDR3 sequence is 13 residues long. V trimming: 6 bases; J trimming: 9 bases; junction bases outside the gene matches: 11. Germline CDR1 and CDR2: DFQATT and SNEGSKA (reference sequence). Study-wide findings and caveats: Rather than following the same donors, the conclusions depended on cross-sectional statistical analysis. Where beta out-of-frame sequences were concerned, excess twin sharing was weaker.

The same sample was also used in a study of yellow fever vaccine responses in identical twins.

The specimen sequenced was PBMCs. The genes are TRBV20-1 and TRBJ2-5, with 9 bases that match TRBD2. This clonotype was sampled from a woman aged 18-35 years in good health. CDR3 in amino acids: CSAGDLAGRAQYF. DNA for the CDR3: TGCAGTGCCGGGGACCTAGCGGGGCGGGCCCAGTACTTC.